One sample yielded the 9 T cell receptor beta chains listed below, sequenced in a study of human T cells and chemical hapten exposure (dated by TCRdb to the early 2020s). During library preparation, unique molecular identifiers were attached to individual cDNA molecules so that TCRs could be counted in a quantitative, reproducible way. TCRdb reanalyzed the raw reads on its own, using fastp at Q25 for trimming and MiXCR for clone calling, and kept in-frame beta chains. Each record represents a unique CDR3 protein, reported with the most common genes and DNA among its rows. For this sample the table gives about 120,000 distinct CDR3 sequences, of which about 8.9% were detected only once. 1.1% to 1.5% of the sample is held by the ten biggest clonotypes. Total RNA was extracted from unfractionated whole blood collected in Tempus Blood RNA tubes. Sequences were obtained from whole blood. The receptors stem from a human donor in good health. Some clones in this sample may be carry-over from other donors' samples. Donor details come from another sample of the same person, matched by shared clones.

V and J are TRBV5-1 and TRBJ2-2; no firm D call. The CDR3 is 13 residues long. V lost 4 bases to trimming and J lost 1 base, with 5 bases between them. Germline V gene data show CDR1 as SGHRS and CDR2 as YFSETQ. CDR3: CASSTLNTGELFF. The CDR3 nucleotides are TGCGCCAGCAGCACATTGAACACCGGGGAGCTGTTTTTT. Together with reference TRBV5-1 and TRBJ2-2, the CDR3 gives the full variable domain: KAGVTQTPRYLIKTRGQQVTLSCSPISGHRSVSWYQQTPGQGLQFLFEYFSETQRNKGNFPGRFSGRQFSNSRSEMNVSTLELGDSALYLCASSTLNTGELFFGEGSRLTVL.

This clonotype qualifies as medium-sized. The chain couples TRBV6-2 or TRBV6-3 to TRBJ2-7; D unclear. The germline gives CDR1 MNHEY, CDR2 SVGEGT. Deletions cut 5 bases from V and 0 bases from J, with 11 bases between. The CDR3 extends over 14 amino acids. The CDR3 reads CASSPRTFSYEQYF. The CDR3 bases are TGTGCCAGCAGTCCTAGGACCTTCTCCTACGAGCAGTACTTC.

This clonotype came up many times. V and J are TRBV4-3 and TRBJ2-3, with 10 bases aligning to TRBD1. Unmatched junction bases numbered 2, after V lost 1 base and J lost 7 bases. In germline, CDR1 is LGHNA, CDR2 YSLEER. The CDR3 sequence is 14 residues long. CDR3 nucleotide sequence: TGCGCCAGCAGCCAAGGACAGGGGGCACATACGCAGTATTTT. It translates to CASSQGQGAHTQYF.

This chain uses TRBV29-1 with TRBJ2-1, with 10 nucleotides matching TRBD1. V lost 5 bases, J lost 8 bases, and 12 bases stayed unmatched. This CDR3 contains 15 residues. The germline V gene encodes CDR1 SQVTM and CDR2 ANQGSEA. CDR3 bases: TGCAGCGTTAGGGGTGTAGGGACAGGGGCGTATGAGCAGTTCTTC. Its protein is CSVRGVGTGAYEQFF.

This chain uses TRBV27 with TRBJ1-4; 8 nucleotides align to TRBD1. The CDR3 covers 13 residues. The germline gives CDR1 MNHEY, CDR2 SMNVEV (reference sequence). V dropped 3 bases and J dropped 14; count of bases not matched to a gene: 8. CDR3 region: CASSFGTGTPLFF. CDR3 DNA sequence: TGTGCCAGCAGTTTCGGGACAGGTACTCCGCTGTTTTTT.

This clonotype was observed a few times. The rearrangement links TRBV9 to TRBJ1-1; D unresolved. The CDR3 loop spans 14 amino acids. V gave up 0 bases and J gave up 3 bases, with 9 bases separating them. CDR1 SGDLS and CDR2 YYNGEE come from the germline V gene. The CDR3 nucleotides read TGTGCCAGCAGCGTAGCAGGCTGGGACACTGAAGCTTTCTTT. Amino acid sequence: CASSVAGWDTEAFF.

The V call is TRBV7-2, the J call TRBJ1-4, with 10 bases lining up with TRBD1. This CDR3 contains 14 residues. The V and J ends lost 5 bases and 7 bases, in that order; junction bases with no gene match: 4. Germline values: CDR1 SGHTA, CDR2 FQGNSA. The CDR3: CASSVDRGREKLFF. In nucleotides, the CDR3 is TGTGCCAGCAGCGTCGACAGGGGGCGTGAAAAACTGTTTTTT.

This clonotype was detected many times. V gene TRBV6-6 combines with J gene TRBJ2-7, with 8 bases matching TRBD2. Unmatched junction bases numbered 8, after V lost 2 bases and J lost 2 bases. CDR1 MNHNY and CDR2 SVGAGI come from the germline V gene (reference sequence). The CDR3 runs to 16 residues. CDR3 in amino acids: CASSYGAGERTYEQYF. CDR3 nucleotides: TGTGCCAGCAGTTACGGAGCGGGAGAGAGAACCTACGAGCAGTACTTC.

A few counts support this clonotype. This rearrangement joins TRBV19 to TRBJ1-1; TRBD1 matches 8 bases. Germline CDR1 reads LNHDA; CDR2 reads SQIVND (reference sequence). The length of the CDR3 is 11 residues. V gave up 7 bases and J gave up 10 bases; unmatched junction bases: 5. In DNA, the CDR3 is TGTGCCAGTAACCAGGGGGCCGGAGCTTTCTTT. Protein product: CASNQGAGAFF.